These T cell receptor beta chains were read from a single sample in a study of blood T cells in healthy people across ages. TCRdb reprocessed the 5' RACE reads via MiXCR and lists one record per CDR3 protein. The sample lists approximately 800,000 distinct CDR3 sequences, approximately 35% occurring once. Source material: blood. The receptors derive from a man aged 18 to 29 in good health. Both conserved end residues are part of each CDR3. The order of the fields is J gene, D gene, V gene, clone size, CDR3 protein, CDR3 DNA. A D gene is named only where the DNA matches it firmly. Not every row has a clone size; where given, it reads once, few, many or a size class.

TRBJ1-2	.	TRBV6-2/TRBV6-3	.	CASSDSGYTF	TGTGCCAGCAGTGACAGCGGCTACACCTTC
TRBJ2-1	.	TRBV12-3/TRBV12-4	.	CASKLDDRSSYNEQFF	TGTGCCAGCAAACTCGACGACAGGAGCTCCTACAATGAGCAGTTCTTC
TRBJ2-7	TRBD1	TRBV6-2/TRBV6-3	few	CASSTTGTATYEQYF	TGTGCCAGCAGTACCACCGGGACAGCGACCTACGAGCAGTACTTC
TRBJ1-2	TRBD1	TRBV12-3/TRBV12-4	.	CASSFPGQGGHTF	TGTGCCAGCAGTTTCCCCGGACAGGGAGGCCACACCTTC
TRBJ1-6	TRBD1	TRBV20-1	.	CSARGGDRNSPLHF	TGCAGTGCTAGAGGTGGGGACAGAAATTCACCCCTCCACTTT
TRBJ2-7	.	TRBV11-2	.	CASSLVRAVSYEQYF	TGTGCCAGCAGCTTAGTTCGAGCGGTTTCCTACGAGCAGTACTTC
TRBJ1-2	.	TRBV27	.	CASSPLERKNYGYTF	TGTGCCAGCAGCCCCCTCGAGCGAAAGAACTATGGCTACACCTTC
TRBJ2-1	TRBD1	TRBV29-1	few	CSVRRGLQNEQFF	TGCAGCGTGCGCAGGGGGCTGCAGAACGAGCAGTTCTTC
TRBJ2-5	.	TRBV6-5	few	CASRVIIGSQETQYF	TGTGCCAGCAGAGTCATAATCGGCAGTCAAGAGACCCAGTACTTC
TRBJ1-4	.	TRBV4-3	.	CASSQDPRGGEKLFF	TGCGCCAGCAGCCAAGATCCTCGGGGCGGTGAAAAACTGTTTTTT
TRBJ2-5	TRBD2	TRBV29-1	once	CSVLLATSEYF	TGCAGCGTACTACTAGCGACCTCGGAGTACTTC
TRBJ1-1	.	TRBV12-3/TRBV12-4	.	CASSSQGRATEAFF	TGTGCCAGCAGTTCCCAGGGACGGGCCACTGAAGCTTTCTTT
TRBJ1-1	.	TRBV27	.	CASSPIRVLNTEAFF	TGTGCCAGCAGTCCTATAAGGGTTTTGAACACTGAAGCTTTCTTT
TRBJ1-2	.	TRBV29-1	many	CSVTTKLTGYYGYTF	TGCAGCGTGACGACGAAATTGACAGGCTACTATGGCTACACCTTC
TRBJ2-1	.	TRBV29-1	.	CSGGRSSYNGQFF	TGCAGCGGGGGACGGAGCTCCTACAATGGGCAGTTCTTC
TRBJ1-2	.	TRBV12-3/TRBV12-4	once	CASRTSPSASNYGYTF	TGTGCCAGCAGGACATCACCGAGCGCCTCTAACTATGGCTACACCTTC
TRBJ1-1	TRBD1	TRBV29-1	.	CSGRTGGGTEAFF	TGCAGCGGACGTACAGGGGGAGGGACTGAAGCTTTCTTT
TRBJ2-7	.	TRBV29-1	once	CSVDEGGYEQYF	TGCAGCGTTGATGAAGGGGGCTACGAGCAGTACTTC
TRBJ1-5	.	TRBV12-3/TRBV12-4	.	CASSLARGAFSNQPQHF	TGTGCCAGCAGTTTAGCGCGGGGGGCATTCAGCAATCAGCCCCAGCATTTT
TRBJ1-5	.	TRBV4-1	few	CASSQDTRLAAGKQPQHF	TGCGCCAGCAGTCAAGATACCAGATTGGCAGCGGGCAAACAGCCCCAGCATTTT
TRBJ1-2	.	TRBV29-1	.	CSVVAGQTYGYTF	TGCAGCGTTGTAGCCGGACAGACTTATGGCTACACCTTC
TRBJ1-4	.	TRBV5-1	.	CASSLGAEDEKLFF	TGCGCCAGCAGCTTAGGGGCGGAGGATGAAAAACTGTTTTTT
TRBJ2-3	TRBD1	TRBV20-1	once	CSSLTGGPDTQYF	TGCAGTTCCTTAACAGGGGGGCCAGATACGCAGTATTTT
TRBJ1-1	.	TRBV12-3/TRBV12-4	once	CASTLTGGIEAFF	TGTGCCAGCACCCTCACGGGGGGAATTGAAGCTTTCTTT
TRBJ2-4	.	TRBV15	.	CATSRDPGSDIQYF	TGTGCCACCAGCAGAGATCCAGGGTCGGACATTCAGTACTTC
TRBJ2-7	.	TRBV10-3	few	CATAEISSYEQYF	TGTGCCACGGCCGAAATTAGCTCCTACGAGCAGTACTTC
TRBJ2-7	.	TRBV7-2	.	CASSLQTGEYSYEQYF	TGTGCCAGCAGCCTACAGACGGGGGAATATTCCTACGAGCAGTACTTC